Listed below are T cell receptor beta chains from one sample, sequenced in a study of cytomegalovirus exposure and HLA in healthy donors. The repertoire was sequenced with immunoSEQ multiplex PCR; TCRdb's copy has only in-frame clones and lacks some. The sample has 99,000 or so clones; 70% to 80% are singletons. Sequences were obtained from PBMCs. These receptors were collected from a male donor in good health and CMV-seropositive. Both conserved end residues are trimmed from each CDR3. A D gene is named only where the DNA matches it firmly.

CDR3	V	J	D
ASSLSGSTDTQY	TRBV7-3	TRBJ2-3	TRBD2
ASSSDRASGNTIY	TRBV5-1	TRBJ1-3	TRBD1
ASSLEDREFNYGYT	TRBV11-3	TRBJ1-2	TRBD1
ASSLSRASYEQY	TRBV7-2	TRBJ2-7	-
ASSWHRDLTDTQY	TRBV7-9	TRBJ2-3	-
AWSGQGGNTIY	TRBV30	TRBJ1-3	TRBD1
AINPGTGGYEQY	TRBV10-3	TRBJ2-7	TRBD1
ASSSPGNSFYEQY	TRBV4-1	TRBJ2-7	-
ASSPQGGNTEAF	TRBV7-2	TRBJ1-1	-
ASSPPGGRTNEKLF	TRBV18	TRBJ1-4	-
ASSQADRGDEQF	TRBV4-3	TRBJ2-1	TRBD1
ASSYLRGVNTEAF	TRBV6-5	TRBJ1-1	-
ASSGGQGVNSPLH	TRBV18	TRBJ1-6	TRBD1
ASRTGNSNQPQH	TRBV10-1	TRBJ1-5	-
ASSDRSPRPQH	TRBV6-1	TRBJ1-5	-
ASTISGGENQPQH	TRBV19	TRBJ1-5	-
ASSYDRDQPQH	TRBV5-6	TRBJ1-5	TRBD1
AWRRQGYNEQF	TRBV30	TRBJ2-1	-
AGGRGTNTGELF	TRBV2	TRBJ2-2	-
ASSIGDNLREKLF	TRBV19	TRBJ1-4	-
ASSPGRVDGYT	TRBV6-6	TRBJ1-2	-
ASSVDREGDTQY	TRBV9	TRBJ2-3	TRBD1
ASTRSGTARTGELF	TRBV27	TRBJ2-2	TRBD1